This TCR beta chain was sequenced for a study of sequential checkpoint blockade in melanoma. Study background: Randomization was 1:1 between first-line nivolumab→ipilimumab and ipilimumab→nivolumab. After both sequences, patients received maintenance nivolumab.

Some clones are missing from TCRdb's copy, which holds only in-frame ones; the method was immunoSEQ multiplex PCR. The sample records roughly 30,000 clones, roughly 90% being singletons. This sample's treatment: randomized to nivolumab then ipilimumab (arm A) or the reverse (arm B). DNA-damaging chemotherapy had not been given to any patient beforehand. Live CD3+CD8+ CD19− CD56− cells were sorted from PBMCs. CDR1 SGHRS and CDR2 YFSETQ come from the germline V gene. This CDR3 comprises 11 residues. V lost 4 bases to trimming and J lost 11 bases, with 12 bases between them. This specimen was CD8+ T cells sorted from blood (inferred from file names), taken from a patient given nivolumab and ipilimumab in sequence. V usage is TRBV5-1 and J usage is TRBJ2-5, with a weak D call TRBD2 (6 bases). The sequence derives from a human donor with melanoma. The chain's CDR3 is CASSIGREQYF. The CDR3 coding sequence is TGCGCCAGCAGCATAGGACGGGAGCAGTACTTC.